These 29 T cell receptor beta chains were all obtained from the same sample, sequenced in a study of blood T cell repertoires in COVID-19. Generated by immunoSEQ multiplex PCR, the TCRdb table keeps only in-frame clones and is missing some. The sample records tens of thousands of clones, around 82% being singletons. The sample taken for sequencing was peripheral blood. The origin of the receptors is a man in his 60s with acute or convalescent COVID-19.

The chain joins TRBV3-1 (or the pseudogene TRBV3-2) to TRBJ2-7; 10 positions match TRBD2. The CDR3 is made up of 14 amino acids. The V gene end was trimmed by 1 base and the J gene end by 4 bases; junction bases not matched to a gene: 1. CDR1 is LGHDT, CDR2 YNNKEL, per germline (reference sequence). CDR3 sequence: CASSQGTSGYEQYF. CDR3 DNA sequence: TGTGCCAGCAGCCAAGGGACTAGCGGATACGAGCAGTACTTC.

V is TRBV6-5 and J is TRBJ1-6, with a possible D match to TRBD1 (5 bases). V dropped 0 bases and J dropped 7 bases, with 13 bases sitting between them. The CDR3 loop spans 16 amino acids. Germline values: CDR1 MNHEY, CDR2 SVGAGI. The CDR3 sequence: CASSYSTGEPNSPLHF. CDR3 in DNA: TGTGCCAGCAGTTACTCGACGGGGGAGCCAAATTCACCCCTCCACTTT.

The genes are TRBV14 and TRBJ1-2, with TRBD1 identical over 7 bases. This CDR3 is 15 amino acids long. Trimming at V came to 2 bases and at J to 2 bases, leaving 5 bases not matched to a gene. Germline V CDR1 and CDR2: SGHDN, FVKESK. The CDR3 DNA follows: TGTGCCAGCAGCCAAACAGGGGAAAACAACTATGGCTACACCTTC. Residues: CASSQTGENNYGYTF.

The chain is built from TRBV18 and TRBJ1-5; TRBD1 aligns across 12 bases. The CDR3 totals 15 residues. The V gene's germline CDR1 is KGHSH and CDR2 LQKENI. After removal of 3 bases from V and 7 bases from J, the junction contained 4 bases not matched to a gene. The CDR3 loop reads CASSPGTGGRQPQHF. The CDR3 bases are TGTGCCAGCTCACCTGGGACAGGGGGCAGACAGCCCCAGCATTTT.

The chain combines TRBV6-6 with TRBJ1-1, with unresolved D. The ends were cut back, 0 bases at V and 6 bases at J, with 14 bases in the middle. The CDR3 consists of 15 residues. CDR1 is MNHNY, CDR2 SVGAGI, per germline (reference sequence). The CDR3 DNA follows: TGTGCCAGCAGTTACTCGACGGCAGCTAGGTCTGAAGCTTTCTTT. The encoded protein is CASSYSTAARSEAFF.

This clone was recorded only once. This sequence joins TRBV28 and TRBJ1-2, with TRBD1 identical over 7 bases. The ends lost 8 bases at V and 0 bases at J; junction bases unmatched: 9. This CDR3 spans 15 amino acids. The germline gives CDR1 MDHEN, CDR2 SYDVKM. This CDR3 reads CASVEGGLTNYGYTF. In nucleotides, the CDR3 is TGTGCCAGCGTAGAAGGGGGCTTGACTAACTATGGCTACACCTTC.

The rearrangement joins TRBV7-9 to TRBJ1-2; TRBD1 might be the D (5 bases). The V end lost 2 bases, the J end lost 3 bases, and 7 bases lay between the germline ends. Germline V gene data show CDR1 as SEHNR and CDR2 as FQNEAQ (reference sequence). This CDR3 has 13 residues. In DNA form, the CDR3 reads TGTGCCAGCAGCTTAACAGGTTACTATGGCTACACCTTC. It translates to CASSLTGYYGYTF.

The V call is TRBV15, the J call TRBJ2-5, with TRBD2 matching 10 bases. CDR1 is LNHNV, CDR2 YYDKDF, per germline (reference sequence). CDR3 length: 17 amino acids. V was clipped by 0 bases and J by 7 bases; unmatched bases: 11. DNA of the CDR3: TGTGCCACCAGCAGAGAGATTAGCGGGGGGCCAACCGGGACCCAGTACTTC. Its translation is CATSREISGGPTGTQYF. Filled out from reference TRBV15 and TRBJ2-5, the complete variable domain reads DAMVIQNPRYQVTQFGKPVTLSCSQTLNHNVMYWYQQKSSQAPKLLFHYYDKDFNNEADTPDNFQSRRPNTSFCFLDIRSPGLGDTAMYLCATSREISGGPTGTQYFGPGTRLLVL.

The genes are TRBV29-1 and TRBJ1-3, with D possibly matching TRBD1 (6 bases). CDR1 SQVTM and CDR2 ANQGSEA come from the germline V gene. The CDR3 loop spans 16 amino acids. The germline V and J ends were trimmed by 0 bases and 0 bases, with 12 bases remaining between them. The CDR3 nucleotides are TGCAGCGTTGAAGATGGGGGCAGGAGCTCTGGAAACACCATATATTTT. Amino acids: CSVEDGGRSSGNTIYF.

Only one count was recorded for this clone. V and J are TRBV12-3 or TRBV12-4 and TRBJ1-1; the D gene is possibly TRBD1 (6 bases). The length of the CDR3 is 12 residues. V was cut by 6 bases and J by 7 bases, with 12 bases left in between. CDR3 DNA sequence: TGTGCCAGCAGAGGGGGGAGGGTTGAAGCTTTCTTT. This encodes CASRGGRVEAFF.

The rearrangement joins TRBV27 to TRBJ2-3, with D unclear. Per the germline V gene, CDR1 is MNHEY and CDR2 is SMNVEV (reference sequence). The CDR3 loop spans 15 amino acids. V lost 5 bases and J lost 0, with 12 bases in between. The CDR3 reads CASSLRTLSTDTQYF. In nucleotides, the CDR3 is TGTGCCAGCAGTCTCCGAACCCTAAGCACAGATACGCAGTATTTT.

The chain carries TRBV6-5 and TRBJ1-5; 7 bases are a match to TRBD1. Per the germline V gene, CDR1 is MNHEY and CDR2 is SVGAGI. The CDR3 spans 14 residues. V was clipped by 4 bases and J by 6 bases; unmatched bases: 6. Here the CDR3 DNA reads TGTGCCAGCAGTTTACAGGGGAGAGGTCAGCCCCAGCATTTT. Translation gives CASSLQGRGQPQHF.

The chain employs TRBV3-1 (or the pseudogene TRBV3-2) and TRBJ2-5; 7 positions agree with TRBD2. The V gene end was trimmed by 4 bases and the J gene end by 3 bases; junction bases not matched to a gene: 20. Germline V lookup: CDR1 LGHDT, CDR2 YNNKEL (reference sequence). This CDR3 has 19 amino acids. The CDR3 nucleotides are TGTGCCAGCAGCCCGACCACTCCTATTCCCTATGCGGGGGAAGAGACCCAGTACTTC. This codes for CASSPTTPIPYAGEETQYF.

The chain couples TRBV7-9 to TRBJ2-2, with 10 bases that match TRBD1. CDR3 size: 19 residues. The ends lost 5 bases at V and 5 bases at J; junction bases unmatched: 17. CDR1 is SEHNR, CDR2 FQNEAQ, per germline (reference sequence). For the CDR3, the DNA is TGTGCCAGCAGCCCACGGAATTTACTCGGGACAGGGGAAACCGGGGAGCTGTTTTTT. This encodes CASSPRNLLGTGETGELFF.

This clone was seen a few times. The chain employs TRBV19 and TRBJ1-1; 7 nucleotides match TRBD1. Looked up from germline, CDR1 is LNHDA and CDR2 is SQIVND (reference sequence). CDR3 length equals 14 residues. With V trimmed by 3 bases and J by 2 bases, 3 bases remained unmatched. The CDR3 coding sequence is TGTGCCAGTAGTATTAGGACAGGTAACACTGAAGCTTTCTTT. Its translation is CASSIRTGNTEAFF.

The chain uses TRBV29-1 and TRBJ2-3, with 10 nucleotides matching TRBD1. The CDR3 is made up of 16 amino acids. The germline gives CDR1 SQVTM, CDR2 ANQGSEA. V was pared by 0 bases and J by 6 bases, with 9 bases of the junction left unmatched. CDR3: CSVEDPWTGGRDTQYF. Here the CDR3 DNA reads TGCAGCGTTGAAGATCCATGGACAGGGGGGAGGGATACGCAGTATTTT.

This chain connects TRBV20-1 to TRBJ2-5; D uncertain. Germline CDR1 and CDR2: DFQATT and SNEGSKA (reference sequence). V lost 3 bases and J 4 bases, leaving 6 bases between the germline ends. The CDR3 contains 11 residues. In DNA form, the CDR3 reads TGCAGTGCTAGCCCCTCAGAGACCCAGTACTTC. Its translation is CSASPSETQYF.

The rearrangement uses TRBV5-1 and TRBJ2-5; 10 nucleotides line up with TRBD2. The CDR3 extends over 15 amino acids. The germline V gene encodes CDR1 SGHRS and CDR2 YFSETQ. Trimming removed 4 bases from V and 5 bases from J; junction bases left unmatched: 8. The CDR3 DNA follows: TGCGCCAGCAGCCCCCTAGCGGGGGCGGGCGAGACCCAGTACTTC. Translating gives CASSPLAGAGETQYF.

The J gene is TRBJ1-5, the V gene TRBV19; D is unresolved. V was pared by 4 bases and J by 4 bases, with 14 bases between. The germline V gene has CDR1 LNHDA and CDR2 SQIVND (reference sequence). The CDR3 loop spans 15 amino acids. This CDR3 reads CASSTREGSNQPQHF. CDR3 bases: TGTGCCAGTAGTACCCGGGAAGGGTCAAATCAGCCCCAGCATTTT.

The V and J genes are TRBV5-1 and TRBJ2-7, with TRBD2 as a possible D gene (5 bases). V was trimmed by 0 bases and J by 0 bases, leaving 10 bases between them. Germline values: CDR1 SGHRS, CDR2 YFSETQ. The CDR3 is made up of 15 amino acids. Here the CDR3 DNA reads TGCGCCAGCAGCTTGGCCGGGGTAAGCTCCTACGAGCAGTACTTC. Its protein is CASSLAGVSSYEQYF.

The V and J genes are TRBV5-8 and TRBJ2-6, with D tentatively TRBD2 (5 bases). The V gene lost 4 bases and the J gene lost 4 bases, with 15 bases spanning the gap. CDR1 SGHTS and CDR2 YDEGEE come from the germline V gene. The CDR3 runs to 16 residues. CDR3 DNA sequence: TGTGCCAGCAGCCGGACTTCCTTGGGGGGGGCCAACGTCCTGACTTTC. It is translated as CASSRTSLGGANVLTF.

DNA of the CDR3: TGTGCCAGCAGTGAATTTAGAGATACGCAGTATTTT. This codes for CASSEFRDTQYF. The chain couples TRBV6-1 to TRBJ2-3; D remains ambiguous. This CDR3 has 12 amino acids. Trimming removed 2 bases from V and 5 bases from J, with 5 bases in between. The germline CDR1 and CDR2 sequences are MNHNS and SASEGT.

This chain joins TRBV6-1 and TRBJ1-6; D perhaps matches TRBD1 (5 bases). Looked up from germline, CDR1 is MNHNS and CDR2 is SASEGT. V was cut by 1 base and J by 9 bases, with 13 bases left in between. This CDR3 spans 15 amino acids. The CDR3 is CASSEGGGIGSPLHF. The DNA of the CDR3 is TGTGCCAGCAGTGAAGGGGGGGGGATTGGTTCACCCCTCCACTTT.

J is TRBJ2-1 and V is TRBV6-5; the match to TRBD1 covers 9 bases. This CDR3 is 15 amino acids long. The trim removed 2 bases at V and 4 bases at J, leaving 3 bases unmatched. The germline CDR1 and CDR2 sequences are MNHEY and SVGAGI. The CDR3 nucleotides are TGTGCCAGCAGTTACGGGGACAGGGTATACAATGAGCAGTTCTTC. Amino acid sequence: CASSYGDRVYNEQFF.

The V call is TRBV5-3, the J call TRBJ1-5; 9 bases align to TRBD1. TRBV5-3 is an open reading frame, and its role is uncertain. This CDR3 spans 16 amino acids. The V gene end was trimmed by 0 bases and the J gene end by 0 bases; junction bases not matched to a gene: 1. CDR3 loop: CARSLGGQGSNQPQHF. For the CDR3, the DNA is TGTGCCAGAAGCTTGGGGGGACAGGGTAGCAATCAGCCCCAGCATTTT.

J is TRBJ2-1 and V is TRBV19; the D gene is possibly TRBD2 (6 bases). Trimming removed 6 bases at V and 4 bases at J, with 22 bases between. CDR3 length equals 17 residues. The germline CDR1 and CDR2 sequences are LNHDA and SQIVND (reference sequence). This CDR3 reads CASSTPGLAKGYNEQFF. In DNA form, the CDR3 reads TGTGCCAGTAGCACCCCCGGGCTAGCGAAGGGTTACAATGAGCAGTTCTTC.

J is TRBJ1-6 and V is TRBV6-5, with D unclear. The germline V gene encodes CDR1 MNHEY and CDR2 SVGAGI. The V end was cut by 8 bases, the J end by 9 bases, with 14 bases between. The CDR3 length is 13 residues. The CDR3 DNA reads as TGTGCCAGCTCATCGGTCAGGTCTTCACCCCTCCACTTT. This codes for CASSSVRSSPLHF.

The V gene is TRBV6-5, the J gene TRBJ2-1; D is ambiguous. Germline V gene data show CDR1 as MNHEY and CDR2 as SVGAGI. The CDR3 is 12 residues long. V was shortened by 6 bases and J by 4 bases, with 7 bases between the two germline ends. CDR3 residues: CASRKQYNEQFF. The CDR3 nucleotides read TGTGCCAGCAGAAAACAGTACAATGAGCAGTTCTTC.

The chain is built from TRBV27 and TRBJ1-2; perhaps TRBD1 as D (5 bases). V gave up 4 bases and J gave up 6 bases, with 15 bases separating them. The CDR3 contains 14 residues. Per the germline V gene, CDR1 is MNHEY and CDR2 is SMNVEV (reference sequence). This CDR3 reads CASSSADTRDGYTF. For the CDR3, the DNA is TGTGCCAGCAGTTCAGCCGACACCAGGGATGGCTACACCTTC.